A selection of T cell receptor beta chains follows, all from one sample in a study of blood T cell repertoires in COVID-19. Profiled with immunoSEQ multiplex PCR; TCRdb holds only in-frame clones, not every one. Of about 370,000 clones in the sample, 75% to 90% were seen once. The sample taken for sequencing was PBMCs or T cells enriched from blood (not recorded which). These receptors came from a man aged 18 to 29 who had recovered from COVID-19. Each CDR3 is given with its conserved first and last residue. The D gene is left open where the match is weak. The listing skips clone size in some rows; elsewhere it reads once, few, many or a size class.

NA	NA	TRBJ1-3	TRBV5-5	TGTGCCAGCAGCTTGGAGTATGGCAGGGCCGGAAACACCATATATTTT	CASSLEYGRAGNTIYF
NA	TRBD1	TRBJ1-1	TRBV6-5	TGTGCCAGCAGTTGGACAGGGATGAACACTGAAGCTTTCTTT	CASSWTGMNTEAFF
NA	NA	TRBJ1-4	TRBV4-1	TGCGCCAGCAGCCAAATGGACAGCACTAATGAAAAACTGTTTTTT	CASSQMDSTNEKLFF
NA	TRBD1	TRBJ1-5	TRBV10-3	TGTGCCATCAGTGATGGGACAGGGCCTAATCAGCCCCAGCATTTT	CAISDGTGPNQPQHF
once	TRBD1	TRBJ1-6	TRBV6-5	TGTGCCAGCAGTTACACCCGACAGGGGGCGGGATCACCCCTCCACTTT	CASSYTRQGAGSPLHF
once	TRBD2	TRBJ2-5	TRBV3-1/TRBV3-2	TGTGCCAGCAGCGACTATGCAGTAGCGGGAGGCGCAGAGACCCAGTACTTC	CASSDYAVAGGAETQYF
NA	TRBD2	TRBJ2-3	TRBV4-1	TGCGCCAGCAGCCAACAATCTAGCGGGGGGGCCCAGGGTACGCAGTATTTT	CASSQQSSGGAQGTQYF
few	NA	TRBJ1-6	TRBV3-1/TRBV3-2	TGTGCCAGCAGCCTTCAGGCCCTCTATAATTCACCCCTCCACTTT	CASSLQALYNSPLHF
NA	TRBD1	TRBJ2-2	TRBV19	TGTGCCAGTAGTGGACAGGGCTCGAACACCGGGGAGCTGTTTTTT	CASSGQGSNTGELFF
NA	TRBD1	TRBJ1-2	TRBV9	TGTGCCAGCAGCGGCGGACAGGTGGTGGATGGCTACACCTTC	CASSGGQVVDGYTF
once	TRBD2	TRBJ2-1	TRBV3-1/TRBV3-2	TGTGCCAGCAACCAAGAGGGTCATCTAGCGGGAGTGTTCTTC	CASNQEGHLAGVFF
NA	TRBD2	TRBJ2-3	TRBV9	TGTGCCAGCAGCGCCCGTCGGACTAGCGGGGGTACGCAGTATTTT	CASSARRTSGGTQYF
NA	TRBD1	TRBJ2-3	TRBV6-2/TRBV6-3	TGTGCCAGCAGTTCCCTACAGGGGGCTAGCACAGATACGCAGTATTTT	CASSSLQGASTDTQYF
NA	TRBD2	TRBJ2-1	TRBV3-1/TRBV3-2	TGTGCCAGCAGCCCGCAACTAGCGGGGGTGCTTGGTGAGCAGTTCTTC	CASSPQLAGVLGEQFF
NA	NA	TRBJ1-1	TRBV3-1/TRBV3-2	TGTGCCAGCAGCTCCCCTTGGGACAAGTATGGATCCGCTTTCTTT	CASSSPWDKYGSAFF
NA	NA	TRBJ1-1	TRBV29-1	TGCAGCGTGGGGAGGGTGAACACTGAAGCTTTCTTT	CSVGRVNTEAFF
NA	NA	TRBJ2-2	TRBV19	TGTGCCAGTAGCACGAACACCGGGGAGCTGTTTTTT	CASSTNTGELFF
NA	NA	TRBJ1-1	TRBV19	TGTGCCAGTAGTCCAACCCGATCGGTGAACACTGAAGCTTTCTTT	CASSPTRSVNTEAFF
once	NA	TRBJ1-4	TRBV2	TGTGCCAGCAGTGAATCACCGACAGAACCGATTAATGAAAAACTGTTTTTT	CASSESPTEPINEKLFF
NA	NA	TRBJ1-4	TRBV19	TGTGCCAGTAGCCGGTACGGGGAGGATAATGAAAAACTGTTTTTT	CASSRYGEDNEKLFF
NA	TRBD1	TRBJ1-5	TRBV6-2/TRBV6-3	TGTGCCAGCAGTGGACAGGGGAGGGATCAGCCCCAGCATTTT	CASSGQGRDQPQHF
NA	NA	TRBJ2-2	TRBV6-5	TGTGCCAGCACCACGGGAAGTTACACCGGGGAGCTGTTTTTT	CASTTGSYTGELFF
NA	TRBD1	TRBJ1-1	TRBV5-1	TGCGCCAGCACCTTTGACGTTTCAGGGGGCCGACAGTTT	CASTFDVSGGRQF
NA	NA	TRBJ1-2	TRBV4-1	TGCGCCAGCAGCCAAGACGGGAGGGCCTACACCTTC	CASSQDGRAYTF
NA	NA	TRBJ2-7	TRBV19	TGTGCCAGTAGTACCTCGGGTAGGGGCTACGAGCAGTACTTC	CASSTSGRGYEQYF
NA	NA	TRBJ1-2	TRBV15	TGTGCCACCAGCAGGAACCCCGGGGGAATAGGCTATGGCTACACCTTC	CATSRNPGGIGYGYTF
NA	TRBD1	TRBJ1-2	TRBV4-3	TGCGCCAGCAGCCAGGACGAGGACAGGTACTATGGCTACACCTTC	CASSQDEDRYYGYTF
NA	NA	TRBJ1-1	TRBV19	TGTGCCAGTAGTATGAGGGAGTTTGGCACTGAAGCTTTCTTT	CASSMREFGTEAFF
once	NA	TRBJ2-7	TRBV12-3/TRBV12-4	TGTGCCAGCAGACTAGACACTGCCTACGAGCAGTACTTC	CASRLDTAYEQYF
once	TRBD2	TRBJ2-7	TRBV19	TGTGCCAGTAGTAGGGGGAGGGAGGGACTCTCCTACGAGCAGTACTTC	CASSRGREGLSYEQYF
NA	NA	TRBJ1-3	TRBV25-1	TGTGCCAGCAGTGAATTTGGGACACTTGGAAACACCATATATTTT	CASSEFGTLGNTIYF
NA	NA	TRBJ2-7	TRBV29-1	TGCAGCGTTGAAGGCGGGACAGAATCCTACGAGCAGTACTTC	CSVEGGTESYEQYF
once	NA	TRBJ1-5	TRBV7-9	TGTGCCAGCAGCCATCCGACAGAGCCCGGATTGCCCCAGCATTTT	CASSHPTEPGLPQHF
NA	TRBD2	TRBJ2-1	TRBV9	TGTGCCAGCAGCGTAGTGGGAGGGCCCCCGGGAAATGAGCAGTTCTTC	CASSVVGGPPGNEQFF
NA	TRBD1	TRBJ2-6	TRBV10-3	TGTGCCATCAGTGACAATCCGACAGGGCCCAGCTCTGGGGCCAACGTCCTGACTTTC	CAISDNPTGPSSGANVLTF
NA	NA	TRBJ2-1	TRBV2	TGTGCCAGCAGGGGCGGGGAGGACTACAATGAGCAGTTCTTC	CASRGGEDYNEQFF
NA	TRBD1	TRBJ1-1	TRBV13	TGTGCCAGCAGCTCTCCCGGGACAGGGAACACTGAAGCTTTCTTT	CASSSPGTGNTEAFF
NA	NA	TRBJ2-1	TRBV28	TGTGCCAGCAGTCTATGGCTTGTGCGCTCCTACAATGAGCAGTTCTTC	CASSLWLVRSYNEQFF
NA	NA	TRBJ2-6	TRBV5-8	TGTGCCAGCAGCCATCTAGGAGGGGCCAACGTCCTGACTTTC	CASSHLGGANVLTF
once	NA	TRBJ1-5	TRBV19	TGTGCCAGTAGTAACAGGGAACTCAATCAGCCCCAGCATTTT	CASSNRELNQPQHF
NA	TRBD2	TRBJ2-5	TRBV3-1/TRBV3-2	TGTGCCAGCAGCCAAGATCAAACGGCGGGGGTTGGGGAGACCCAGTACTTC	CASSQDQTAGVGETQYF
NA	NA	TRBJ1-5	TRBV12-3/TRBV12-4	TGTGCCAGCAGCCCGGGGGTCATGCCCCAGCATTTT	CASSPGVMPQHF
NA	NA	TRBJ1-4	TRBV7-2	TGTGCCAGCAGCTCTCAGGGTGGGTCTAATGAAAAACTGTTTTTT	CASSSQGGSNEKLFF
once	NA	TRBJ2-1	TRBV9	TGTGCCAGCAGCGTAGAGGGGGAAATCGGCAGATACAATGAGCAGTTCTTC	CASSVEGEIGRYNEQFF
NA	NA	TRBJ2-1	TRBV10-3	TGTGCCATCAGTTGGACACCTCCGAGCTCCTACAATGAGCAGTTCTTC	CAISWTPPSSYNEQFF
NA	NA	TRBJ1-2	TRBV5-1	TGCGCCAGCAGCTTGGGGGCGATAGCTAACTATGGCTACACCTTC	CASSLGAIANYGYTF
NA	TRBD2	TRBJ2-3	TRBV5-4	TGTGCCAGCAGCTGGAGCGGGAGGGCCTATGGAGATACGCAGTATTTT	CASSWSGRAYGDTQYF
NA	NA	TRBJ2-7	TRBV6-5	TGTGCCAGCAGTTACACCCCGACAGGTTATACCTACGAGCAGTACTTC	CASSYTPTGYTYEQYF
many	NA	TRBJ1-2	TRBV19	TGTGCCCCTAGGGGTTTGGGCTATGGCTACACCTTC	CAPRGLGYGYTF
once	NA	TRBJ2-5	TRBV3-1/TRBV3-2	TGTGCCAGCAGCCTCGACGTTACTAGCCTAGAGACCCAGTACTTC	CASSLDVTSLETQYF
NA	NA	TRBJ2-4	TRBV9	TGTGCCAGCAGTGAGGATACCGGGACTTTGAACATTCAGTACTTC	CASSEDTGTLNIQYF
NA	TRBD2	TRBJ2-7	TRBV24-1	TGTGCCACCAGTGATTCGGGGGGGGCATACGAGCAGTACTTC	CATSDSGGAYEQYF
once	TRBD1	TRBJ1-5	TRBV18	TGTGCCAGCTCTACAGGGGGCGCAGAACAGCCCCAGCATTTT	CASSTGGAEQPQHF
NA	NA	TRBJ1-5	TRBV27	TGTGCCAGCAGCGACCAGGGCAATCAGCCCCAGCATTTT	CASSDQGNQPQHF
once	TRBD1	TRBJ1-1	TRBV6-5	TGTGCCAGCAGTAATGCAGGGGGCATGAACACTGAAGCTTTCTTT	CASSNAGGMNTEAFF